Listed below are T cell receptor beta chains from one sample, sequenced in a study of blood T cell repertoires in COVID-19. Data came from immunoSEQ multiplex PCR; TCRdb stores just in-frame clones and leaves some out. The sample lists roughly 88,000 clones, 72% seen once, with about 26% in the top ten. The sample consisted of peripheral blood. These TCRs come from a woman aged 55 to 70 in a cohort sampled during active or convalescent COVID-19. The CDR3 runs from the conserved cysteine through the conserved F or W. D genes are given only for firm matches. Clone size, where shown, is once, few, many, or a class for clones that have expanded.

D gene: NA
clone size: NA
V gene: TRBV4-1
J gene: TRBJ2-3
CDR3 protein: CASSQQYGGAEDTQYF
CDR3 DNA: TGCGCCAGCAGCCAACAGTACGGAGGGGCCGAAGATACGCAGTATTTT

D gene: NA
clone size: NA
V gene: TRBV18
J gene: TRBJ2-5
CDR3 protein: CASSPDPGVRETQYF
CDR3 DNA: TGTGCCAGCTCACCCGACCCAGGGGTTCGGGAGACCCAGTACTTC

D gene: TRBD1
clone size: once
V gene: TRBV18
J gene: TRBJ2-1
CDR3 protein: CASSPGVQGAYNEQFF
CDR3 DNA: TGTGCCAGCTCACCAGGGGTACAGGGGGCCTACAATGAGCAGTTCTTC

D gene: TRBD2
clone size: once
V gene: TRBV19
J gene: TRBJ2-5
CDR3 protein: CASSIGPALAGGRETQYF
CDR3 DNA: TGTGCCAGTAGTATAGGCCCCGCTCTTGCGGGGGGGCGGGAGACCCAGTACTTC

D gene: TRBD1
clone size: NA
V gene: TRBV25-1
J gene: TRBJ2-7
CDR3 protein: CASSVPGQYFEQYF
CDR3 DNA: TGTGCCAGCAGTGTGCCGGGACAGTATTTCGAGCAGTACTTC

D gene: NA
clone size: NA
V gene: TRBV19
J gene: TRBJ1-5
CDR3 protein: CASSIIGGFNQPQHF
CDR3 DNA: TGTGCCAGTAGTATAATAGGCGGGTTCAATCAGCCCCAGCATTTT

D gene: NA
clone size: NA
V gene: TRBV7-2
J gene: TRBJ2-1
CDR3 protein: CASSTGQRLEQFF
CDR3 DNA: TGTGCCAGCAGCACCGGACAGCGCCTTGAGCAGTTCTTC

D gene: NA
clone size: NA
V gene: TRBV4-3
J gene: TRBJ1-4
CDR3 protein: CASSQDIPNIATNEKLFF
CDR3 DNA: TGCGCCAGCAGCCAAGATATCCCGAATATAGCAACTAATGAAAAACTGTTTTTT

D gene: NA
clone size: once
V gene: TRBV21-1
J gene: TRBJ1-2
CDR3 protein: CASSRDRVDGYTF
CDR3 DNA: TGTGCCAGCAGCCGGGACAGGGTCGATGGCTACACCTTC

D gene: NA
clone size: few
V gene: TRBV21-1
J gene: TRBJ2-7
CDR3 protein: CASSKRRTGYEQYF
CDR3 DNA: TGTGCCAGCAGCAAAAGGAGGACAGGGTACGAGCAGTACTTC

D gene: TRBD1
clone size: NA
V gene: TRBV6-5
J gene: TRBJ2-3
CDR3 protein: CASTPGGQGPDTQYF
CDR3 DNA: TGTGCCAGCACCCCGGGGGGACAGGGGCCAGATACGCAGTATTTT

D gene: NA
clone size: NA
V gene: TRBV7-2
J gene: TRBJ2-7
CDR3 protein: CASSLDRSSYEQYF
CDR3 DNA: TGTGCCAGCAGCTTAGACCGGAGCTCCTACGAGCAGTACTTC

D gene: TRBD1
clone size: NA
V gene: TRBV7-2
J gene: TRBJ1-5
CDR3 protein: CASSQGRGRNQPQHF
CDR3 DNA: TGTGCCAGCAGCCAGGGCAGGGGGCGGAATCAGCCCCAGCATTTT

D gene: TRBD2
clone size: NA
V gene: TRBV11-2
J gene: TRBJ2-3
CDR3 protein: CASSSLAGGPGTDTQYF
CDR3 DNA: TGTGCCAGCAGCTCCCTAGCGGGGGGGCCAGGCACAGATACGCAGTATTTT

D gene: NA
clone size: NA
V gene: TRBV7-2
J gene: TRBJ1-3
CDR3 protein: CASSLTGNQGGNTIYF
CDR3 DNA: TGTGCCAGCAGCCTTACAGGTAACCAGGGGGGAAACACCATATATTTT

D gene: TRBD1
clone size: NA
V gene: TRBV9
J gene: TRBJ1-6
CDR3 protein: CASSVADRVSPLHF
CDR3 DNA: TGTGCCAGCAGCGTGGCGGACAGGGTGTCACCCCTCCACTTT

D gene: NA
clone size: NA
V gene: TRBV6-1
J gene: TRBJ1-3
CDR3 protein: CASSELGLGNTIYF
CDR3 DNA: TGTGCCAGCAGTGAACTGGGACTTGGAAACACCATATATTTT

D gene: TRBD1
clone size: NA
V gene: TRBV6-1
J gene: TRBJ2-5
CDR3 protein: CASSEQGEETQYF
CDR3 DNA: TGTGCCAGCAGTGAACAGGGGGAGGAGACCCAGTACTTC

D gene: TRBD2
clone size: few
V gene: TRBV7-3
J gene: TRBJ2-3
CDR3 protein: CASSLLAADTQYF
CDR3 DNA: TGTGCCAGCAGCTTACTAGCGGCAGATACGCAGTATTTT

D gene: TRBD1
clone size: few
V gene: TRBV6-4
J gene: TRBJ1-2
CDR3 protein: CASKSTGGNGYTF
CDR3 DNA: TGTGCCAGCAAGTCGACAGGGGGCAATGGCTACACCTTC

D gene: TRBD1
clone size: NA
V gene: TRBV5-1
J gene: TRBJ1-2
CDR3 protein: CASSPDREYGYTF
CDR3 DNA: TGCGCCAGCAGCCCCGACAGGGAATATGGCTACACCTTC

D gene: NA
clone size: NA
V gene: TRBV7-2
J gene: TRBJ2-7
CDR3 protein: CASSLAPGSGYEQYF
CDR3 DNA: TGTGCCAGCAGCTTAGCTCCAGGCTCTGGCTACGAGCAGTACTTC

D gene: NA
clone size: few
V gene: TRBV7-9
J gene: TRBJ2-5
CDR3 protein: CASSLWGGREETQYF
CDR3 DNA: TGTGCCAGCAGCTTATGGGGGGGCCGAGAAGAGACCCAGTACTTC

D gene: NA
clone size: few
V gene: TRBV10-3
J gene: TRBJ1-5
CDR3 protein: CAISDVRGQPQHF
CDR3 DNA: TGTGCCATCAGTGACGTACGGGGGCAGCCCCAGCATTTT

D gene: TRBD1
clone size: NA
V gene: TRBV7-2
J gene: TRBJ1-2
CDR3 protein: CASTLQGSDGYTF
CDR3 DNA: TGTGCCAGCACTTTACAGGGGAGTGATGGCTACACCTTC

D gene: TRBD2
clone size: once
V gene: TRBV11-2
J gene: TRBJ2-2
CDR3 protein: CASSLVRLAATGELFF
CDR3 DNA: TGTGCCAGCAGCTTAGTAAGACTAGCGGCTACCGGGGAGCTGTTTTTT

D gene: NA
clone size: NA
V gene: TRBV25-1
J gene: TRBJ1-2
CDR3 protein: CASSGWQGPLSGYTF
CDR3 DNA: TGTGCCAGCAGTGGCTGGCAGGGTCCCCTATCGGGCTACACCTTC

D gene: TRBD1
clone size: NA
V gene: TRBV7-6
J gene: TRBJ1-2
CDR3 protein: CASSPGTASNYGYTF
CDR3 DNA: TGTGCCAGCAGCCCCGGGACAGCCTCTAACTATGGCTACACCTTC

D gene: NA
clone size: NA
V gene: TRBV7-9
J gene: TRBJ1-2
CDR3 protein: CASSPLSGVSIGYTF
CDR3 DNA: TGTGCCAGCAGCCCCCTGTCAGGGGTATCGATCGGCTACACCTTC

D gene: TRBD2
clone size: few
V gene: TRBV7-3
J gene: TRBJ2-5
CDR3 protein: CASSRSGGPQETQYF
CDR3 DNA: TGTGCCAGCAGCCGTAGCGGGGGGCCCCAAGAGACCCAGTACTTC

D gene: NA
clone size: NA
V gene: TRBV2
J gene: TRBJ1-5
CDR3 protein: CASSRTRSPQHF
CDR3 DNA: TGTGCCAGCAGCCGAACCAGGTCTCCCCAGCATTTT

D gene: NA
clone size: NA
V gene: TRBV2
J gene: TRBJ2-5
CDR3 protein: CASSENDWGGTQYF
CDR3 DNA: TGTGCCAGCAGTGAAAATGACTGGGGCGGGACCCAGTACTTC

D gene: TRBD1
clone size: NA
V gene: TRBV28
J gene: TRBJ2-7
CDR3 protein: CASRTGAREQYF
CDR3 DNA: TGTGCCAGCCGGACAGGGGCGAGGGAGCAGTACTTC

D gene: TRBD2
clone size: NA
V gene: TRBV7-2
J gene: TRBJ2-1
CDR3 protein: CASSLPSGGAYNEQFF
CDR3 DNA: TGTGCCAGCAGCTTACCTAGCGGGGGGGCTTACAATGAGCAGTTCTTC

D gene: NA
clone size: NA
V gene: TRBV7-9
J gene: TRBJ2-7
CDR3 protein: CASSLDYSYEQYF
CDR3 DNA: TGTGCCAGCAGCTTAGATTACTCCTACGAGCAGTACTTC

D gene: NA
clone size: few
V gene: TRBV19
J gene: TRBJ2-7
CDR3 protein: CASSYSLKAYEQYF
CDR3 DNA: TGTGCCAGTAGTTACAGTCTCAAAGCCTACGAGCAGTACTTC

D gene: TRBD2
clone size: NA
V gene: TRBV10-1
J gene: TRBJ2-5
CDR3 protein: CASSFYTAGGNQETQYF
CDR3 DNA: TGCGCCAGCAGTTTTTATACAGCGGGGGGAAACCAAGAGACCCAGTACTTC

D gene: NA
clone size: NA
V gene: TRBV9
J gene: TRBJ1-3
CDR3 protein: CASSVGEGNTIYF
CDR3 DNA: TGTGCCAGCAGCGTAGGGGAGGGGAACACCATATATTTT

D gene: NA
clone size: few
V gene: TRBV7-9
J gene: TRBJ1-2
CDR3 protein: CASSSHSGTHYGYTF
CDR3 DNA: TGTGCCAGCAGCTCTCACAGCGGGACACACTATGGCTACACCTTC

D gene: TRBD1
clone size: NA
V gene: TRBV18
J gene: TRBJ2-1
CDR3 protein: CASSPTGFYNEQFF
CDR3 DNA: TGTGCCAGCTCACCGACAGGGTTTTACAATGAGCAGTTCTTC